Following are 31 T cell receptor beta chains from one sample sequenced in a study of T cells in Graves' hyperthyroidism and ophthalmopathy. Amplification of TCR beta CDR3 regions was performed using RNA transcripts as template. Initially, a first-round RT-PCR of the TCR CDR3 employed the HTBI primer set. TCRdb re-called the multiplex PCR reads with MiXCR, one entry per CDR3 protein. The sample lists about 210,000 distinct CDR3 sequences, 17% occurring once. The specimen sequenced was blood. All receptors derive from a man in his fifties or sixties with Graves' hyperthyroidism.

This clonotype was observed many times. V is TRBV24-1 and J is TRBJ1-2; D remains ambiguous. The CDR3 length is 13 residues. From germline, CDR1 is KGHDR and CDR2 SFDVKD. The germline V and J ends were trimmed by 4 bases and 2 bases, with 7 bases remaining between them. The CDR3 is CATSESSNYGYTF. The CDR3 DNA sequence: TGTGCCACCAGTGAAAGCAGCAACTATGGCTACACCTTC.

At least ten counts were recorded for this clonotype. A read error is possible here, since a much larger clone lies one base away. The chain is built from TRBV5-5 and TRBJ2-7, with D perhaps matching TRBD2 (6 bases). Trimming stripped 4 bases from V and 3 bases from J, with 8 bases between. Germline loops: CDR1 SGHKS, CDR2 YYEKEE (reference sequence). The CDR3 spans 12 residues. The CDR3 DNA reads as TGTGCCAGCAGCCGGGGACTCTACGAGCAGTACTTC. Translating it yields CASSRGLYEQYF. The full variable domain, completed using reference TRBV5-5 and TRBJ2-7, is DAGVTQSPTHLIKTRGQQVTLRCSPISGHKSVSWYQQVLGQGPQFIFQYYEKEERGRGNFPDRFSARQFPNYSSELNVNALLLGDSALYLCASSRGLYEQYFGPGTRLTVT.

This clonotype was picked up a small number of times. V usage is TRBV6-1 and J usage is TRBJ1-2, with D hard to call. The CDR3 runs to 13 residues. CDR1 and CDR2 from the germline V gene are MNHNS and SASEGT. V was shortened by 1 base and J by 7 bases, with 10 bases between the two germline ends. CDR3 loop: CASSEGIWGGYTF. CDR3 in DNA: TGTGCCAGCAGTGAAGGGATATGGGGTGGCTACACCTTC.

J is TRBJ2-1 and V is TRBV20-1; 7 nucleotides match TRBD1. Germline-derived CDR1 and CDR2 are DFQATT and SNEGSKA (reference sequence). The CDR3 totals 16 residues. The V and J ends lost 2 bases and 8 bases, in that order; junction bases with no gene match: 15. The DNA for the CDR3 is TGCAGTGCTAGAATAGAGACAGGGATTCTTTGGGATGAGCAGTTCTTC. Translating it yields CSARIETGILWDEQFF.

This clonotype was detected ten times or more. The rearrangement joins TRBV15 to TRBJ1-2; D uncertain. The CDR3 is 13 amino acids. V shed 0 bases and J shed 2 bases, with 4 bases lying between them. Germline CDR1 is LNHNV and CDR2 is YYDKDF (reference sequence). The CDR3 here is CATSRDRNYGYTF. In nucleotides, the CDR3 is TGTGCCACCAGCAGAGACAGAAACTATGGCTACACCTTC. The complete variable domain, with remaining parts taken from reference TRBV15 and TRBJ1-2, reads DAMVIQNPRYQVTQFGKPVTLSCSQTLNHNVMYWYQQKSSQAPKLLFHYYDKDFNNEADTPDNFQSRRPNTSFCFLDIRSPGLGDTAMYLCATSRDRNYGYTFGSGTRLTVV.

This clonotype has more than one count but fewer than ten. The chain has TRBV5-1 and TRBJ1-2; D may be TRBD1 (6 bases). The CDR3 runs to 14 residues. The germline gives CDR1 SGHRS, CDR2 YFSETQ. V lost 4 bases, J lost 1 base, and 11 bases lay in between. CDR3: CASSTGHLNYGYTF. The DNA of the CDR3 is TGCGCCAGCAGCACGGGACACCTTAACTATGGCTACACCTTC.

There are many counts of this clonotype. Here the CDR3 reads CSVVVGSSGRQETQYF. The CDR3 DNA is TGCAGCGTTGTAGTGGGGTCTAGCGGGAGGCAAGAGACCCAGTACTTC. The V call is TRBV29-1, the J call TRBJ2-5; 11 bases align to TRBD2. The CDR3 has 16 amino acids. The V and J ends lost 4 bases and 2 bases, in that order; junction bases with no gene match: 9. Germline V gives CDR1 SQVTM, CDR2 ANQGSEA.

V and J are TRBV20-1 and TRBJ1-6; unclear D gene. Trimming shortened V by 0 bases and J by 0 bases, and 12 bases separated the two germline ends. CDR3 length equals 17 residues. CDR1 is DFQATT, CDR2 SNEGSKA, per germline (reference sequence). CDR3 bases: TGCAGTGCTAGAGATAAACAGACTAGCTCCTATAATTCACCCCTCCACTTT. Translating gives CSARDKQTSSYNSPLHF.

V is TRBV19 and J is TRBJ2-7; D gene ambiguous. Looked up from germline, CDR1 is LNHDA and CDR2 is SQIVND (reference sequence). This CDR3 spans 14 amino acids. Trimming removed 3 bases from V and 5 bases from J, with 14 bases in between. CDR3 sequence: CASSITGSANEQYF. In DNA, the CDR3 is TGTGCCAGTAGTATCACTGGCAGTGCCAACGAGCAGTACTTC.

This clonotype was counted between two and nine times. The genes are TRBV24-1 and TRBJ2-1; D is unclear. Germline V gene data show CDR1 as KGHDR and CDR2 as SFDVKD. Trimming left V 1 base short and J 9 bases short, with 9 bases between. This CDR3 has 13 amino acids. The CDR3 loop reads CATSDFDTGEQFF. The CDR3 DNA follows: TGTGCCACCAGTGATTTCGATACGGGTGAGCAGTTCTTC.

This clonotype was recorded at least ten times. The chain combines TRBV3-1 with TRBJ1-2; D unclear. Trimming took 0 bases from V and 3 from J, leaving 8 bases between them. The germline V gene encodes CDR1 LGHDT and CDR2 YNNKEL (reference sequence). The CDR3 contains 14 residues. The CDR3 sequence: CASSQDREYYGYTF. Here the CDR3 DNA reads TGTGCCAGCAGCCAAGATCGGGAGTACTATGGCTACACCTTC.

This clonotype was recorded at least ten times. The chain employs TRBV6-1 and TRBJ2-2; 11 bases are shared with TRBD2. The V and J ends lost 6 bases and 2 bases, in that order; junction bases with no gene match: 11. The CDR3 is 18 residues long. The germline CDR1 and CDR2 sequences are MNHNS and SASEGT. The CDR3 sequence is CASSREVLAGGNTGELFF. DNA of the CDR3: TGTGCCAGCAGCCGAGAGGTCCTAGCGGGAGGCAACACCGGGGAGCTGTTTTTT.

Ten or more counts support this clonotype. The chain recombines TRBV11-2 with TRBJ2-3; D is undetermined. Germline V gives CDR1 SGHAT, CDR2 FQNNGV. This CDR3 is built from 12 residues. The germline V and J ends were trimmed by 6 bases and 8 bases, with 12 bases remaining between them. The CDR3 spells CASRVPPGTQYF. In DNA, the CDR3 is TGTGCCAGCAGGGTACCCCCAGGTACGCAGTATTTT.

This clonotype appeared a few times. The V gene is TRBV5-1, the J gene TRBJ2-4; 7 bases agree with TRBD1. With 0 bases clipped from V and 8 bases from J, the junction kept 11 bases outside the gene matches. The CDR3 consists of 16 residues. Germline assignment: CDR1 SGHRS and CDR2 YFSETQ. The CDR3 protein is CASSLGGTAKADIQYF. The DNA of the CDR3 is TGCGCCAGCAGCTTGGGGGGGACAGCGAAGGCGGACATTCAGTACTTC.

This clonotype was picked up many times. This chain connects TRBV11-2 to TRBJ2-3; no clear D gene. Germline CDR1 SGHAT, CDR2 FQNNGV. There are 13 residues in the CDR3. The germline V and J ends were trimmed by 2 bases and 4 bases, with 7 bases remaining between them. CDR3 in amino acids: CASSLNHADTQYF. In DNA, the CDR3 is TGTGCCAGCAGCTTAAACCATGCAGATACGCAGTATTTT.

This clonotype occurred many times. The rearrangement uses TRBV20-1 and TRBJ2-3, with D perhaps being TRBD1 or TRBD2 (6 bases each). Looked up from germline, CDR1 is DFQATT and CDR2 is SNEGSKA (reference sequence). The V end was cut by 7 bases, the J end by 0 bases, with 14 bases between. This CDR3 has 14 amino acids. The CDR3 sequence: CSVKGGASTDTQYF. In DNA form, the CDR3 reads TGCAGTGTCAAGGGGGGAGCGAGCACAGATACGCAGTATTTT.

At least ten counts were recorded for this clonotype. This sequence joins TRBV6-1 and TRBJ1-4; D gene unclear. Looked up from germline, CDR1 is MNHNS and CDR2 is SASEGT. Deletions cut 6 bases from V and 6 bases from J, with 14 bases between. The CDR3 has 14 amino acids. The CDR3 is CASSDMHGYEKLFF. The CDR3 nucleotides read TGTGCCAGCAGCGACATGCATGGTTATGAAAAACTGTTTTTT.

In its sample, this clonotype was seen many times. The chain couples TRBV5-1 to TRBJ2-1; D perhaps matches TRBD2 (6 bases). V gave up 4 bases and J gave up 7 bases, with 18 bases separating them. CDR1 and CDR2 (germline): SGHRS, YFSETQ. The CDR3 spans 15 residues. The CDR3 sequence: CASSRGLTNSNEQFF. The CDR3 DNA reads TGCGCCAGCAGCCGGGGACTTACCAATTCTAATGAGCAGTTCTTC.

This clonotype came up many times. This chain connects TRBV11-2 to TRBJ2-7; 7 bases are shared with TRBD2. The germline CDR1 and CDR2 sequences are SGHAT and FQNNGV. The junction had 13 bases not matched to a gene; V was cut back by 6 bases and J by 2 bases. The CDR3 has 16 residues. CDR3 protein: CASRTGTTRGAYEQYF. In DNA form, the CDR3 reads TGTGCCAGCAGAACCGGGACTACCAGAGGGGCCTACGAGCAGTACTTC. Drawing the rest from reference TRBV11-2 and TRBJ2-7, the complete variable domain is EAGVAQSPRYKIIEKRQSVAFWCNPISGHATLYWYQQILGQGPKLLIQFQNNGVVDDSQLPKDRFSAERLKGVDSTLKIQPAKLEDSAVYLCASRTGTTRGAYEQYFGPGTRLTVT.

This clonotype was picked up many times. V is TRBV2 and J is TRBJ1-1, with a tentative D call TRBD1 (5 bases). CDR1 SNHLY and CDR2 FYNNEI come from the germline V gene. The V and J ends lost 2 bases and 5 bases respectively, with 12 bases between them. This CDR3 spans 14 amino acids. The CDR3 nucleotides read TGTGCCAGCAGTGAAAATCTGGGGGTGACTGAAGCTTTCTTT. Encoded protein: CASSENLGVTEAFF.

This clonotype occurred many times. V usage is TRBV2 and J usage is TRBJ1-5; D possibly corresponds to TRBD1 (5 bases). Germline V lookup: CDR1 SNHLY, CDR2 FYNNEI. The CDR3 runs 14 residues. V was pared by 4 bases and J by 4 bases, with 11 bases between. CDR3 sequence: CASSVGTQNQPQHF. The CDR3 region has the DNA TGTGCCAGCAGTGTTGGGACTCAAAATCAGCCCCAGCATTTT. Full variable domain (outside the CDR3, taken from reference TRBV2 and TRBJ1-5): EPEVTQTPSHQVTQMGQEVILRCVPISNHLYFYWYRQILGQKVEFLVSFYNNEISEKSEIFDDQFSVERPDGSNFTLKIRSTKLEDSAMYFCASSVGTQNQPQHFGDGTRLSIL.

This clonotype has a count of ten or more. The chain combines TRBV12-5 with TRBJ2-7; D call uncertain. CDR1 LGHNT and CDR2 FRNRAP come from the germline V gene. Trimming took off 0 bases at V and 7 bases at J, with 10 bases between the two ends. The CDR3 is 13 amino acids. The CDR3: CASGLVGSLEQYF. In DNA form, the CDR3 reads TGTGCTAGTGGTTTGGTAGGCTCTTTGGAGCAGTACTTC. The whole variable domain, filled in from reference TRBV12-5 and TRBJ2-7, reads DARVTQTPRHKVTEMGQEVTMRCQPILGHNTVFWYRQTMMQGLELLAYFRNRAPLDDSGMPKDRFSAEMPDATLATLKIQPSEPRDSAVYFCASGLVGSLEQYFGPGTRLTVT.

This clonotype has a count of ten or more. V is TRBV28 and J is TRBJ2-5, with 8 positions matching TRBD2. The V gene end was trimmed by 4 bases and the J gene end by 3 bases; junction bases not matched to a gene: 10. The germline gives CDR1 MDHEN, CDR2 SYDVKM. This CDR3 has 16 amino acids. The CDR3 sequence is CASSSSGSGGKETQYF. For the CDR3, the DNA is TGTGCCAGCAGTTCCAGCGGCAGCGGGGGCAAAGAGACCCAGTACTTC.

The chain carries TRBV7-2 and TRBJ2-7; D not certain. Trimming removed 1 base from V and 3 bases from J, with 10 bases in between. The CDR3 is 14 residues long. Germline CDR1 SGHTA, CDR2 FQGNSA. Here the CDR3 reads CASSLEGHYYEQYF. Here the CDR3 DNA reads TGTGCCAGCAGCTTAGAGGGCCACTACTACGAGCAGTACTTC.

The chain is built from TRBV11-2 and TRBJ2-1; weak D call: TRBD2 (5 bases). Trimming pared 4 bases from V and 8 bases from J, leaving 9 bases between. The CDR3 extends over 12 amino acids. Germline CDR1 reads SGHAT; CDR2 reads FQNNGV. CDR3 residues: CASSWQLDEQFF. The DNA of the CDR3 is TGTGCCAGCAGCTGGCAACTAGATGAGCAGTTCTTC.

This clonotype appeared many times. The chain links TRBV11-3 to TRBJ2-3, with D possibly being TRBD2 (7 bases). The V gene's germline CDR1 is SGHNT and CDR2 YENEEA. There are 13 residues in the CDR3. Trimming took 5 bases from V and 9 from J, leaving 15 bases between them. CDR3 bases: TGTGCCAGCAGCGTTTTACAGGGAGGGACGCAGTATTTT. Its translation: CASSVLQGGTQYF.

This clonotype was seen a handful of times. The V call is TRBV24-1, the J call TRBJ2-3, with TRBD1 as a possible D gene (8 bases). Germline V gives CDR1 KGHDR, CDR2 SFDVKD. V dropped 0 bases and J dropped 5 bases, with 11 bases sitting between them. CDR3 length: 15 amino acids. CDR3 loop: CATSDLNRGGDTQYF. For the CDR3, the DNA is TGTGCCACCAGTGATTTGAACAGGGGGGGAGATACGCAGTATTTT.

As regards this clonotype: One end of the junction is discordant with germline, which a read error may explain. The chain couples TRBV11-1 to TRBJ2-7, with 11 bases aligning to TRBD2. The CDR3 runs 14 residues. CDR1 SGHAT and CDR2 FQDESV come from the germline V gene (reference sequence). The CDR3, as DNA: TGTGCCAGCAGGCGGACTAGCGGGTCCTACGGGCAGTACTTC. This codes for CASRRTSGSYGQYF.

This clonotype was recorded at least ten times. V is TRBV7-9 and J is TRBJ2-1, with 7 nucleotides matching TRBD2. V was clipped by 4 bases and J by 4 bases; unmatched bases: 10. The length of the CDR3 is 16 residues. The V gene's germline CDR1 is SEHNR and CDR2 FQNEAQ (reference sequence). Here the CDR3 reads CASSSTGAGKYNEQFF. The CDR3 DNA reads TGTGCCAGCAGCTCAACTGGAGCGGGAAAATACAATGAGCAGTTCTTC.

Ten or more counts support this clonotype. DNA for the CDR3: TGCAGTGCTACCCCCCCTAGCGGGGTTATCAATGAGCAGTTCTTC. Its protein product is CSATPPSGVINEQFF. The rearrangement uses TRBV20-1 and TRBJ2-1; TRBD2 matches 9 bases. Trimming at V came to 4 bases and at J to 6 bases, leaving 10 bases not matched to a gene. This CDR3 contains 15 residues. Germline V gives CDR1 DFQATT, CDR2 SNEGSKA (reference sequence).

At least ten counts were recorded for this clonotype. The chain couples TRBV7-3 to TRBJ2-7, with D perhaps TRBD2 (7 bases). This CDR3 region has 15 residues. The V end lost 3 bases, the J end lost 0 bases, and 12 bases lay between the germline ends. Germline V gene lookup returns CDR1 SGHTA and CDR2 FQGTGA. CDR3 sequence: CASSFLGGHSYEQYF. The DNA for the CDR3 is TGTGCCAGCAGCTTCCTCGGGGGGCACTCCTACGAGCAGTACTTC.